Shown below are 10 T cell receptor beta chains from a single sample sequenced in a study of blood T cells in healthy people across ages (dated by TCRdb to between 2014 and 2017). Library preparation was by 5' RACE. TCRdb records Illumina HiSeq 2500 as the sequencer. A second PCR of roughly 6 to 12 cycles was run with a J-beta primer mix and a sample-barcoded 5' primer. Starting from the raw public reads, TCRdb applied fastp trimming at Q25, assembled clones with MiXCR and retained in-frame beta chains. Each entry is one CDR3 protein sequence, shown with its most common DNA and genes. For this sample there are 1.5 million to 2 million distinct CDR3 sequences; over 25% appear just once. Less than 9.5% of the sample comes from the top ten. The sequenced material came from blood. Every receptor here comes from a woman in her thirties in good health.

The chain couples TRBV7-9 to TRBJ2-3, with 7 bases identical to TRBD1. The CDR3 totals 16 residues. The germline CDR1 and CDR2 sequences are SEHNR and FQNEAQ (reference sequence). The trim removed 9 bases at V and 5 bases at J, leaving 17 bases unmatched. The CDR3 sequence: CASSPLNRGYGDTQYF. As DNA, the CDR3 is TGTGCCAGTAGCCCGCTGAACAGGGGTTACGGAGATACGCAGTATTTT.

CDR3 sequence: CASTLQGAGDTQYF. DNA for the CDR3: TGTGCCAGCACTTTACAGGGGGCTGGAGATACGCAGTATTTT. J is TRBJ2-3 and V is TRBV7-2; 9 nucleotides line up with TRBD1. V dropped 7 bases and J dropped 5; count of bases not matched to a gene: 7. Germline V gene data show CDR1 as SGHTA and CDR2 as FQGNSA. There are 14 residues in the CDR3.

This clonotype was observed a single time. The chain recombines TRBV27 with TRBJ2-5; TRBD1 agrees at 8 bases. The ends lost 6 bases at V and 5 bases at J; junction bases unmatched: 8. Germline loops: CDR1 MNHEY, CDR2 SMNVEV (reference sequence). This CDR3 contains 14 residues. CDR3 protein: CASRLTGVGETQYF. CDR3 in DNA: TGTGCCAGCAGACTGACAGGGGTGGGGGAGACCCAGTACTTC.

This chain uses TRBV12-3 or TRBV12-4 with TRBJ2-2, with 7 bases fitting TRBD1. The CDR3 spans 15 residues. The trim removed 6 bases at V and 4 bases at J, leaving 8 bases unmatched. In nucleotides, the CDR3 is TGTGCCAGCAGCCCCGGGTACAGGGGCACCGGGGAGCTGTTTTTT. As protein: CASSPGYRGTGELFF.

This clonotype appeared a few times. The rearrangement links TRBV6-2 or TRBV6-3 to TRBJ1-1; D unresolved. CDR1 and CDR2 from the germline V gene are MNHEY and SVGEGT. The V end was cut by 5 bases, the J end by 3 bases, with 10 bases between. The CDR3 consists of 13 residues. CDR3 in DNA: TGTGCCAGCAGTCAGAACTCGGACACTGAAGCTTTCTTT. Protein sequence: CASSQNSDTEAFF.

This clonotype appeared a few times. Given a much more abundant clone one base away, this may be a read error. The V and J genes are TRBV5-1 and TRBJ2-3, with TRBD2 matching 7 bases. Trimming at V came to 1 base and at J to 0 bases, leaving 2 bases not matched to a gene. The CDR3 consists of 15 residues. Germline V gives CDR1 SGHRS, CDR2 YFSETQ. CDR3: CASSLTSASTDTQYF. CDR3 coding DNA: TGCGCCAGCAGCTTGACTAGCGCGAGCACAGATACGCAGTATTTT.

This clonotype has ten or more counts. The chain joins TRBV7-9 to TRBJ2-7, with unresolved D. This CDR3 comprises 12 residues. Germline V CDR1 and CDR2: SEHNR, FQNEAQ (reference sequence). V was cut by 5 bases and J by 6 bases, with 11 bases left in between. The CDR3 region is CASSPRDPEQYF. The CDR3 bases are TGTGCCAGCAGCCCAAGAGACCCCGAGCAGTACTTC. Based on the CDR3 plus reference TRBV7-9 and TRBJ2-7, the full variable domain is DTGVSQNPRHKITKRGQNVTFRCDPISEHNRLYWYRQTLGQGPEFLTYFQNEAQLEKSRLLSDRFSAERPKGSFSTLEIQRTEQGDSAMYLCASSPRDPEQYFGPGTRLTVT.

The V gene is TRBV9, the J gene TRBJ2-1; D may be TRBD2 (6 bases). The germline V gene has CDR1 SGDLS and CDR2 YYNGEE. Trimming pared 4 bases from V and 8 bases from J, leaving 16 bases between. The CDR3 contains 14 residues. The DNA for the CDR3 is TGTGCCAGCAGCCCGTGGGGCAGGGAGGATGAGCAGTTCTTC. This codes for CASSPWGREDEQFF.

Points on this clonotype: Sequence at one end of the junction differs from germline and may be a read error. The CDR3 nucleotides read TGTGCCAGCAGTAAAGGGACGAGACAAGAGATCCAGTACTTC. This sequence encodes CASSKGTRQEIQYF. The chain combines TRBV28 with TRBJ2-5; D may correspond to TRBD1 or TRBD2 (5 bases each). Germline CDR1 is MDHEN and CDR2 is SYDVKM. The CDR3 totals 14 residues.

This chain links TRBV12-3 or TRBV12-4 with TRBJ2-7; D possibly corresponds to TRBD1 (5 bases). CDR3 length: 12 amino acids. V was clipped by 5 bases and J by 7 bases, with 12 bases between them. The CDR3 sequence is CASSGASEEQYF. CDR3 DNA sequence: TGTGCCAGCAGTGGGGCTTCCGAGGAGCAGTACTTC.